These T cell receptor beta chains were read from a single sample in a study of Graves' ophthalmopathy and Graves' hyperthyroidism. One entry per CDR3 protein, called by TCRdb with MiXCR from the multiplex PCR reads. The table includes about 740,000 distinct CDR3 sequences, approximately 40% detected once. The sample comprised peripheral blood. The receptors were sampled from an adult man with Graves' ophthalmopathy. The CDR3 runs from the conserved cysteine through the conserved F or W. A D gene is named only where the DNA matches it firmly. The size field is filled for only some rows; it gives once, few, many or a size class.

clone_size j_call d_call v_call cdr3_aa cdr3_nt
- TRBJ1-6 - TRBV25-1 CASSQGAGSPLHF TGTGCCAGCAGCCAAGGCGCAGGATCACCCCTCCACTTT
few TRBJ2-5 TRBD1 TRBV4-3 CASSQVEGASQETQYF TGCGCCAGCAGCCAAGTTGAGGGGGCCTCCCAAGAGACCCAGTACTTC
many TRBJ2-5 TRBD2 TRBV20-1 CSARVSGRTETQYF TGCAGTGCTAGAGTTAGCGGGAGGACAGAGACCCAGTACTTC
- TRBJ2-5 TRBD1 TRBV5-1 CASSPGTEGETQYF TGCGCCAGCAGCCCGGGGACAGAAGGAGAGACCCAGTACTTC
many TRBJ1-2 - TRBV2 CASSEGQAYGYTF TGTGCCAGCAGTGAGGGGCAGGCCTATGGCTACACCTTC
once TRBJ2-7 TRBD2 TRBV7-9 CASSYTSGPYEQYF TGTGCCAGCAGCTATACTAGCGGACCTTACGAGCAGTACTTC
- TRBJ2-7 - TRBV7-9 CASSPGAGWYEQYF TGTGCCAGCAGCCCCGGTGCGGGGTGGTACGAGCAGTACTTC
- TRBJ1-1 - TRBV12-3/TRBV12-4 CASSYLNRENTEAFF TGTGCCAGCAGTTACCTAAACAGGGAAAACACTGAAGCTTTCTTT
- TRBJ1-5 - TRBV4-2 CASSLTGMGQPQHF TGTGCCAGCAGCCTAACAGGGATGGGTCAGCCCCAGCATTTT
many TRBJ1-6 - TRBV19 CASSSRTGYSPLHF TGTGCCAGTAGTTCAAGAACAGGGTATTCACCCCTCCACTTT
- TRBJ1-1 - TRBV29-1 CSVEERGTEAFF TGCAGCGTTGAAGAGAGAGGCACTGAAGCTTTCTTT
- TRBJ1-4 TRBD1 TRBV5-1 CASSSQGAPNEKLFF TGCGCCAGCAGCTCACAGGGGGCCCCCAACGAAAAACTGTTTTTT
- TRBJ2-5 - TRBV12-3/TRBV12-4 CVSSPGAKETQYF TGTGTCAGCAGTCCCGGGGCAAAAGAGACCCAGTACTTC
few TRBJ2-7 - TRBV20-1 CSARLQGHGEQYF TGCAGTGCTAGATTGCAGGGGCACGGCGAGCAGTACTTC
few TRBJ1-4 - TRBV20-1 CSALREEKLFF TGCAGTGCTTTAAGGGAGGAAAAACTGTTTTTT
many TRBJ2-7 TRBD2 TRBV10-3 CAISDPGLAGITYEQYF TGTGCCATCAGTGACCCGGGACTAGCGGGTATAACCTACGAGCAGTACTTC
few TRBJ1-1 TRBD1 TRBV20-1 CSARTGVNTEAFF TGCAGTGCTAGGACAGGGGTGAACACTGAAGCTTTCTTT
many TRBJ2-5 - TRBV25-1 CASSEEFQETQYF TGTGCCAGCAGTGAGGAGTTCCAAGAGACCCAGTACTTC
few TRBJ1-2 - TRBV12-3/TRBV12-4 CASSYQGPSGYGYTF TGTGCCAGCAGTTACCAAGGGCCCTCAGGATATGGCTACACCTTC
- TRBJ1-5 TRBD1 TRBV29-1 CSVGGQGVASEHF TGCAGCGTTGGCGGACAGGGGGTGGCGAGTGAGCATTTT
- TRBJ2-7 TRBD2 TRBV2 CASSEELAGAYEQYF TGTGCCAGCAGTGAAGAACTAGCGGGGGCCTACGAGCAGTACTTC
many TRBJ2-3 TRBD2 TRBV10-1 CASSDGTSGRDTQYF TGCGCCAGCAGTGATGGGACTAGCGGGAGAGATACGCAGTATTTT
- TRBJ1-1 - TRBV14 CASSSTTGNTEAFF TGTGCCAGCAGTTCAACGACAGGGAACACTGAAGCTTTCTTT
few TRBJ1-2 TRBD1 TRBV9 CASSADRDGYIF TGTGCCAGCAGCGCCGACAGGGATGGCTACATCTTC
many TRBJ1-2 - TRBV10-3 CAIWTGVGDGYTF TGTGCCATCTGGACGGGGGTAGGCGATGGCTACACCTTC
many TRBJ1-5 - TRBV19 CASSTTGQPQHF TGTGCCAGTAGTACTACAGGACAGCCCCAGCATTTT
many TRBJ1-1 TRBD1 TRBV12-3/TRBV12-4 CASSRGTVNTEAFF TGTGCCAGCAGCCGAGGGACAGTGAACACTGAAGCTTTCTTT
few TRBJ2-7 TRBD1 TRBV2 CASSPRTGFEQYF TGTGCCAGCAGTCCCCGGACAGGGTTCGAGCAGTACTTC
many TRBJ2-7 - TRBV7-9 CASSLESGYEQYF TGTGCCAGCAGCTTAGAGTCCGGTTACGAGCAGTACTTC
- TRBJ1-2 - TRBV6-4 CASSARDSRGASQIYTF TGTGCCAGCAGTGCTAGAGATTCGCGGGGGGCGAGCCAGATCTACACCTTC
many TRBJ1-6 TRBD1 TRBV19 CASTPRGHTNSPLHF TGTGCCAGTACCCCGAGGGGGCATACGAATTCACCCCTCCACTTT
- TRBJ1-1 TRBD1 TRBV12-3/TRBV12-4 CASRELGDRGPEAFF TGTGCCAGCAGGGAACTGGGGGACAGGGGGCCTGAAGCTTTCTTT
many TRBJ1-2 - TRBV19 CATSGENYGYTF TGTGCCACCTCGGGAGAGAACTATGGCTACACCTTC
- TRBJ2-7 - TRBV7-3 CASSRGLGTVPYEQYF TGCGCCAGCAGCCGAGGCTTAGGGACCGTACCCTACGAGCAGTACTTC
- TRBJ1-1 - TRBV25-1 CASSLTGTNEAFF TGTGCCAGCAGTCTAACAGGGACCAATGAAGCTTTCTTT
many TRBJ1-2 - TRBV11-2 CASSLDAGSYGYTF TGTGCCAGCAGCTTAGATGCAGGGAGCTATGGCTACACCTTC
- TRBJ1-3 - TRBV11-2 CASSQVPGTGNTIYF TGCGCCAGCAGCCAAGTTCCGGGGACTGGAAACACCATATATTTT
few TRBJ2-7 TRBD2 TRBV10-3 CASSKRGATYEQYF TGTGCCAGCAGTAAGCGGGGGGCAACCTACGAGCAGTACTTC
many TRBJ1-2 TRBD1 TRBV12-3/TRBV12-4 CASSGRTGGNYGYTF TGTGCCAGCAGTGGCCGGACAGGCGGGAACTATGGCTACACCTTC
few TRBJ2-7 - TRBV11-2 CASSQDGGTVYEQYF TGTGCCAGCAGCCAAGATGGGGGTACTGTCTACGAGCAGTACTTC
many TRBJ1-6 - TRBV7-2 CASSFEQGNSPLHF TGTGCCAGCAGCTTCGAACAGGGAAATTCACCCCTCCACTTT
many TRBJ1-5 - TRBV2 CASSFEGRYSNQPQHF TGTGCCAGCAGTTTCGAGGGCCGGTATAGCAATCAGCCCCAGCATTTT
few TRBJ1-5 TRBD1 TRBV24-1 CASSNTGTGTYSNQPQHF TGTGCCAGCAGTAACACCGGGACAGGGACCTATAGCAATCAGCCCCAGCATTTT
few TRBJ2-5 TRBD1 TRBV9 CASSVNRGAEETQYF TGTGCCAGCAGCGTTAACAGGGGAGCTGAAGAGACCCAGTACTTC
- TRBJ2-2 - TRBV13 CASSLGLRNTGELFF TGTGCCAGCAGCTTAGGCCTCAGGAACACCGGGGAGCTGTTTTTT
few TRBJ1-3 - TRBV14 CASSQEKGGVSGNTIYF TGTGCCAGCAGCCAAGAGAAAGGAGGGGTCTCTGGAAACACCATATATTTT
few TRBJ2-7 - TRBV12-3/TRBV12-4 CASSFAGLLYEQYF TGTGCCAGCAGTTTCGCGGGACTCCTATACGAGCAGTACTTC
many TRBJ1-1 TRBD1 TRBV2 CASSSDRGNTEAFF TGTGCCAGCAGTTCTGACAGGGGGAACACTGAAGCTTTCTTT
many TRBJ2-5 TRBD2 TRBV9 CASSVDVLAGGETQYF TGTGCCAGCAGCGTGGACGTACTAGCGGGGGGAGAGACCCAGTACTTC
many TRBJ1-1 - TRBV9 CASAGAENTEAFF TGTGCCAGTGCAGGGGCCGAGAACACTGAAGCTTTCTTT
- TRBJ2-7 TRBD2 TRBV7-8 CASDGGGYEQYF TGTGCCAGCGACGGCGGGGGCTACGAGCAGTACTTC
- TRBJ2-5 - TRBV30 CAWGTGKPGETQYF TGTGCCTGGGGGACCGGCAAACCGGGAGAGACCCAGTACTTC
- TRBJ2-7 TRBD1 TRBV24-1 CATSAVQGVSYEQYF TGTGCCACCAGTGCTGTACAGGGGGTAAGCTACGAGCAGTACTTC
many TRBJ2-5 - TRBV10-2 CASSESRLETQYF TGCGCCAGCAGTGAGTCGAGGCTGGAGACCCAGTACTTC
many TRBJ2-5 - TRBV2 CASSVAVNQETQYF TGTGCCAGCAGCGTTGCGGTCAACCAAGAGACCCAGTACTTC
- TRBJ2-7 TRBD2 TRBV5-1 CASSLVAGGLADEQYF TGCGCCAGCAGCTTGGTGGCAGGCGGACTAGCGGACGAGCAGTACTTC
- TRBJ2-5 - TRBV7-2 CASSQDWTEETQYF TGTGCCAGCAGCCAAGATTGGACAGAAGAGACCCAGTACTTC
- TRBJ2-3 TRBD1 TRBV7-9 CASTLGTGTTDTQYF TGTGCCAGCACCCTAGGGACAGGAACCACAGATACGCAGTATTTT
- TRBJ1-2 - TRBV15 CATSSYDTANYGYTF TGTGCCACCAGCAGTTATGACACCGCGAACTATGGCTACACCTTC
- TRBJ2-7 - TRBV2 CASSRVPGSYEQYF TGTGCCAGCAGCCGGGTGCCGGGATCCTACGAGCAGTACTTC